Below are 20 T cell receptor beta chains sequenced from a single sample in a study of PD-1 blockade in mismatch repair-deficient tumors. Some clones are missing from TCRdb's copy, which holds only in-frame ones; the method was immunoSEQ multiplex PCR. The table includes about 110,000 clones, over 60% detected once. The material was peripheral blood, obtained just over 59 weeks after starting pembrolizumab. Every receptor here comes from an adult with mismatch repair-deficient cancer.

This chain joins TRBV7-6 and TRBJ2-7, with D unclear. CDR1 is SGHVS and CDR2 is FNYEAQ in the germline V gene. V lost 5 bases and J lost 5, with 10 bases in between. This CDR3 spans 12 amino acids. The CDR3 spells CASSRASNEQYF. The CDR3 DNA sequence: TGTGCCAGCAGCCGGGCGAGCAACGAGCAGTACTTC. Drawing the rest from reference TRBV7-6 and TRBJ2-7, the complete variable domain is GAGVSQSPRYKVTKRGQDVALRCDPISGHVSLYWYRQALGQGPEFLTYFNYEAQQDKSGLPNDRFSAERPEGSISTLTIQRTEQRDSAMYRCASSRASNEQYFGPGTRLTVT.

The rearrangement links TRBV11-3 to TRBJ2-5; D may match TRBD1 or TRBD2 (7 bases each). The V end lost 2 bases, the J end lost 4 bases, and 17 bases lay between the germline ends. The CDR3 extends over 16 amino acids. From germline, CDR1 is SGHNT and CDR2 YENEEA. The CDR3 is CASSLYAAGGGETQYF. The DNA of the CDR3 is TGTGCCAGCAGCTTATACGCGGCAGGGGGGGGAGAGACCCAGTACTTC.

The chain uses TRBV6-6 and TRBJ2-3; 10 bases fit TRBD2. Germline V gene lookup returns CDR1 MNHNY and CDR2 SVGAGI (reference sequence). This CDR3 has 16 amino acids. After removal of 6 bases from V and 2 bases from J, the junction contained 8 bases not matched to a gene. For the CDR3, the DNA is TGTGCCAGCAGCAACGACGGACTAGCGGACACAGATACGCAGTATTTT. Protein sequence: CASSNDGLADTDTQYF.

The CDR3 region has the DNA TGTGCCAGCAGCTTAGATCTGGCAGGGACGTACTTC. Its translation: CASSLDLAGTYF. V is TRBV11-3 and J is TRBJ2-7; D could derive from TRBD1 or TRBD2 (5 bases each). The CDR3 length is 12 residues. V was clipped by 0 bases and J by 12 bases, with 12 bases between them. Germline V CDR1 and CDR2: SGHNT, YENEEA. Filled out from reference TRBV11-3 and TRBJ2-7, the complete variable domain reads EAGVVQSPRYKIIEKKQPVAFWCNPISGHNTLYWYLQNLGQGPELLIRYENEEAVDDSQLPKDRFSAERLKGVDSTLKIQPAELGDSAVYLCASSLDLAGTYFGPGTRLTVT.

Turning to this clone: A much larger clone is a single base away; this may be a read error. This rearrangement joins TRBV27 to TRBJ2-7; 7 positions match TRBD2. CDR3 size: 14 residues. Germline V CDR1 and CDR2: MNHEY, SMNVEV (reference sequence). With 5 bases clipped from V and 3 bases from J, the junction kept 7 bases outside the gene matches. The CDR3 is CASSTSEKVYEQYF. CDR3 nucleotides: TGTGCCAGCAGTACTAGCGAGAAGGTCTACGAGCAGTACTTC.

This clone was seen only a few times. This chain joins TRBV27 and TRBJ1-2; D ambiguous. V was shortened by 2 bases and J by 1 base, with 8 bases between the two germline ends. Germline values: CDR1 MNHEY, CDR2 SMNVEV (reference sequence). This CDR3 region has 14 residues. The CDR3 coding sequence is TGTGCCAGCAGTTTAAAACCGATTAACTATGGCTACACCTTC. Translated: CASSLKPINYGYTF.

The V gene is TRBV7-2, the J gene TRBJ2-3; TRBD2 matches at 11 bases. The CDR3 sequence is 19 residues long. J was trimmed by 0 bases and V by 5 bases; bases with no gene match: 13. Germline assignment: CDR1 SGHTA and CDR2 FQGNSA. In nucleotides, the CDR3 is TGTGCCAGCAGCAGGCCCGGGACTAGCGGATCCTGGAGCACAGATACGCAGTATTTT. Its translation is CASSRPGTSGSWSTDTQYF.

This chain uses TRBV19 with TRBJ2-7; TRBD1 aligns across 7 bases. V lost 6 bases to trimming and J lost 5 bases; unmatched junction nucleotides: 10. This CDR3 is built from 14 residues. From germline, CDR1 is LNHDA and CDR2 SQIVND (reference sequence). CDR3 nucleotide sequence: TGTGCCAGTAGCCCCTCGCCAGGGGGTAACGAGCAGTACTTC. Residues: CASSPSPGGNEQYF.

The CDR3 region has the DNA TGTGCCAGCAGATCAAGCGGGAGCCCCTACGAGCAGTACTTC. Protein product: CASRSSGSPYEQYF. The chain couples TRBV6-5 to TRBJ2-7, with 8 bases fitting TRBD2. This CDR3 spans 14 amino acids. V gave up 6 bases and J gave up 2 bases; unmatched junction bases: 6. Germline lookup yields CDR1 MNHEY and CDR2 SVGAGI.

The chain joins TRBV4-1 to TRBJ1-5; the match to TRBD1 covers 9 bases. The CDR3 contains 16 residues. The germline gives CDR1 MGHRA, CDR2 YSYEKL. V shed 1 base, J shed 2 bases, and the junction held 3 bases outside the gene matches. The CDR3 sequence: CASSQVGQGGNQPQHF. In DNA, the CDR3 is TGCGCCAGCAGCCAAGTGGGACAGGGAGGCAATCAGCCCCAGCATTTT.

This clone was seen a single time. The chain combines TRBV20-1 with TRBJ1-4; no reliable D call. This CDR3 contains 11 residues. The germline V and J ends were trimmed by 4 bases and 7 bases, with 7 bases remaining between them. Germline V gives CDR1 DFQATT, CDR2 SNEGSKA (reference sequence). The CDR3 loop reads CSAKTTEKLFF. The CDR3 coding sequence is TGCAGTGCTAAAACGACTGAAAAACTGTTTTTT.

The rearrangement uses TRBV6-6 and TRBJ1-5, with D tentatively TRBD1 (5 bases). Trimming shortened V by 0 bases and J by 0 bases, and 9 bases separated the two germline ends. The CDR3 runs to 16 residues. Germline assignment: CDR1 MNHNY and CDR2 SVGAGI (reference sequence). CDR3 region: CASSYSIGASNQPQHF. In DNA, the CDR3 is TGTGCCAGCAGTTACTCGATCGGGGCTAGCAATCAGCCCCAGCATTTT.

V is TRBV7-9 and J is TRBJ2-7, with 8 bases fitting TRBD2. CDR1 is SEHNR and CDR2 is FQNEAQ in the germline V gene (reference sequence). CDR3 length equals 15 residues. The V gene end was trimmed by 5 bases and the J gene end by 3 bases; junction bases not matched to a gene: 9. The CDR3 DNA reads as TGTGCCAGCAGCCTCGGTGCGACTAGCGTCTACGAGCAGTACTTC. As protein: CASSLGATSVYEQYF.

CDR3 protein: CASSLSFVMNTEAFF. In nucleotides, the CDR3 is TGTGCCAGCAGCTTGTCTTTTGTGATGAACACTGAAGCTTTCTTT. This sequence joins TRBV5-6 and TRBJ1-1; D remains unclear. Germline CDR1 reads SGHDT; CDR2 reads YYEEEE. The CDR3 consists of 15 residues. Trimming took off 1 base at V and 0 bases at J, with 10 bases between the two ends.

V and J are TRBV6-1 and TRBJ2-1, with 8 bases lining up with TRBD1. Germline lookup yields CDR1 MNHNS and CDR2 SASEGT. This CDR3 is 12 amino acids long. After removal of 6 bases from V and 15 bases from J, the junction contained 10 bases not matched to a gene. The CDR3 DNA follows: TGTGCCAGCAGAGACGACAGGGGTCTTGGGTTCTTC. It specifies CASRDDRGLGFF.

This rearrangement joins TRBV11-3 to TRBJ1-1; D not certain. Germline lookup yields CDR1 SGHNT and CDR2 YENEEA. V lost 1 base and J lost 4, with 19 bases in between. The CDR3 extends over 17 amino acids. CDR3: CASSLGEPGRKSTEAFF. The DNA for the CDR3 is TGTGCCAGCAGCTTAGGAGAGCCCGGACGGAAAAGCACTGAAGCTTTCTTT.

The V and J genes are TRBV6-6 and TRBJ2-7, with D possibly TRBD1 on 5 matching bases. This CDR3 spans 13 amino acids. Germline CDR1 MNHNY, CDR2 SVGAGI (reference sequence). Trimming removed 5 bases at V and 6 bases at J, with 14 bases between. Here the CDR3 DNA reads TGTGCCAGCAGTCCACAGGACACTCGCGAGCAGTACTTC. Translated, it gives CASSPQDTREQYF.

On this clone itself: Other DNA sequences in the same sample also yield this CDR3. This rearrangement joins TRBV29-1 to TRBJ1-2; tentatively, D is TRBD1 (6 bases). The germline V gene has CDR1 SQVTM and CDR2 ANQGSEA. CDR3 length: 13 residues. V was trimmed by 4 bases and J by 8 bases, leaving 17 bases between them. As DNA, the CDR3 is TGCAGCGTTGGGGGGCGGGGGCTACGAGGCTACACCTTC. It specifies CSVGGRGLRGYTF.

This chain connects TRBV27 to TRBJ2-7, with 7 bases matching TRBD1. Germline loops: CDR1 MNHEY, CDR2 SMNVEV (reference sequence). The CDR3 covers 15 residues. J gave up 0 bases and V 5 bases, and 7 bases lay outside the gene matches. The DNA of the CDR3 is TGTGCCAGCAGTCTGCGACAGGGCAGCTCCTACGAGCAGTACTTC. This translates into CASSLRQGSSYEQYF.

The V call is TRBV7-6, the J call TRBJ2-7; D is possibly TRBD1 or TRBD2 (6 bases each). CDR3 length equals 15 residues. Trimming shortened V by 0 bases and J by 2 bases, and 11 bases separated the two germline ends. Looked up from germline, CDR1 is SGHVS and CDR2 is FNYEAQ. CDR3 DNA: TGTGCCAGCAGCTTAGCGGGGGGCTTCGCCTACGAGCAGTACTTC. It specifies CASSLAGGFAYEQYF.